The rows below give T cell receptor beta chains drawn from one sample of a study of blood T cell repertoires in COVID-19. Assay: immunoSEQ multiplex PCR; the TCRdb copy retains only in-frame clones and omits some. The repertoire holds some 270,000 clones, with 85% to 90% as singletons. Sequenced sample: peripheral blood. Receptors originate from a man under 40 with acute or convalescent COVID-19. The CDR3 runs from the conserved cysteine through the conserved F or W. Each record gives: V gene, J gene, clone size, D gene, CDR3 DNA, CDR3 protein. D genes are given only for firm matches. Rows give clone size only sometimes, using once, few, many, or a class for an expanded clone.

v_gene: TRBV7-8
j_gene: TRBJ2-7
abundance: -
d_gene: TRBD1
CDR3nt: TGTGCCAGCACCGAAGACAGGGATTACGAGCAGTACTTC
CDR3aa: CASTEDRDYEQYF

v_gene: TRBV6-5
j_gene: TRBJ2-1
abundance: -
d_gene: TRBD1
CDR3nt: TGTGCCAGCAGCCCCGGGACAGGGCCTTACAATGAGCAGTTCTTC
CDR3aa: CASSPGTGPYNEQFF

v_gene: TRBV4-1
j_gene: TRBJ2-3
abundance: -
d_gene: TRBD2
CDR3nt: TGCGCCAGCAGCCAATCGGGACTAGCGGGTAACGCAGATACGCAGTATTTT
CDR3aa: CASSQSGLAGNADTQYF

v_gene: TRBV15
j_gene: TRBJ2-1
abundance: -
d_gene: TRBD1
CDR3nt: TGTGCCACCAGCTCCCGGGACAGGGGGATCTTTGAGCAGTTCTTC
CDR3aa: CATSSRDRGIFEQFF

v_gene: TRBV3-1/TRBV3-2
j_gene: TRBJ1-1
abundance: -
d_gene: -
CDR3nt: TGTGCCAGCAGCCAAGACAGGTTGGGCGCTTTCTTT
CDR3aa: CASSQDRLGAFF

v_gene: TRBV10-3
j_gene: TRBJ1-4
abundance: -
d_gene: -
CDR3nt: TGTGCTATCTCGAGAGCGGCCTCCATTAATGAAAAACTGTTTTTT
CDR3aa: CAISRAASINEKLFF

v_gene: TRBV10-1
j_gene: TRBJ2-7
abundance: -
d_gene: -
CDR3nt: TGCGCCAGCAGTGAGTCCGGCGGGGGCCTTTACGAGCAGTACTTC
CDR3aa: CASSESGGGLYEQYF

v_gene: TRBV25-1
j_gene: TRBJ2-7
abundance: -
d_gene: TRBD2
CDR3nt: TGTGCCAGCAGTTCTCGGGGAGGGGCCTATTACGAGCAGTACTTC
CDR3aa: CASSSRGGAYYEQYF

v_gene: TRBV13
j_gene: TRBJ1-1
abundance: -
d_gene: TRBD1
CDR3nt: TGTGCCAGCAGCTGGTCCTGGGCACAGGGGGCGCAAGGGAACACTGAAGCTTTCTTT
CDR3aa: CASSWSWAQGAQGNTEAFF

v_gene: TRBV5-1
j_gene: TRBJ2-7
abundance: -
d_gene: TRBD2
CDR3nt: TGCGCCAGCAGCCCCCCCCTAGCGGGAGTTGACGAGCAGTACTTC
CDR3aa: CASSPPLAGVDEQYF

v_gene: TRBV24-1
j_gene: TRBJ1-2
abundance: -
d_gene: -
CDR3nt: TGTGCCACCAGTGACCACACGACAGGTCCCTATGGCTACACCTTC
CDR3aa: CATSDHTTGPYGYTF

v_gene: TRBV2
j_gene: TRBJ1-4
abundance: once
d_gene: TRBD1
CDR3nt: TGTGCCAGCAGTGGGAGACAGGGGAAAGAAAAACTGTTTTTT
CDR3aa: CASSGRQGKEKLFF

v_gene: TRBV28
j_gene: TRBJ2-1
abundance: -
d_gene: -
CDR3nt: TGTGCCAGCATGGAGAGGGGAGGTTACAATGAGCAGTTCTTC
CDR3aa: CASMERGGYNEQFF

v_gene: TRBV24-1
j_gene: TRBJ2-1
abundance: -
d_gene: TRBD2
CDR3nt: TGTGCCACCAGTGATTCAATACCGGGACTAGCGGGAGTCGGTGAGCAGTTCTTC
CDR3aa: CATSDSIPGLAGVGEQFF

v_gene: TRBV3-1/TRBV3-2
j_gene: TRBJ1-5
abundance: -
d_gene: -
CDR3nt: TGTGCCAGCAGCCAAGATGGGAGAGGGCTCCAGCCCCAGCATTTT
CDR3aa: CASSQDGRGLQPQHF

v_gene: TRBV4-2
j_gene: TRBJ2-3
abundance: -
d_gene: -
CDR3nt: TGTGCCAGCAGCCTAACCCTCGCGAGCACAGATACGCAGTATTTT
CDR3aa: CASSLTLASTDTQYF

v_gene: TRBV6-5
j_gene: TRBJ1-4
abundance: -
d_gene: -
CDR3nt: TGTGCCAGCAGAGCTGTGACAGCAACTAATGAAAAACTGTTTTTT
CDR3aa: CASRAVTATNEKLFF

v_gene: TRBV13
j_gene: TRBJ1-6
abundance: -
d_gene: -
CDR3nt: TGTGCCAGCAGCCTATCACAGGGATTCGGTTCACCCCTCCACTTT
CDR3aa: CASSLSQGFGSPLHF

v_gene: TRBV7-3
j_gene: TRBJ2-5
abundance: -
d_gene: TRBD2
CDR3nt: TGTGCCAGCAGCGAAGGACTAGCGGATCAAGAGACCCAGTACTTC
CDR3aa: CASSEGLADQETQYF

v_gene: TRBV7-6
j_gene: TRBJ1-1
abundance: -
d_gene: -
CDR3nt: TGTGCCAGCAGCACTTCCCCGGGGGGCACTGAAGCTTTCTTT
CDR3aa: CASSTSPGGTEAFF

v_gene: TRBV7-3
j_gene: TRBJ2-5
abundance: once
d_gene: TRBD1
CDR3nt: TGTGCCAGCAGCCCTCGGGACAGAATAAAAGAGACCCAGTACTTC
CDR3aa: CASSPRDRIKETQYF

v_gene: TRBV19
j_gene: TRBJ2-1
abundance: -
d_gene: -
CDR3nt: TGTGCCAGTAGTATAATTCCTACGAACTACAATGAGCAGTTCTTC
CDR3aa: CASSIIPTNYNEQFF

v_gene: TRBV4-1
j_gene: TRBJ2-1
abundance: -
d_gene: TRBD2
CDR3nt: TGCGCCAGCAGCCATAAGGGACTAGCGGGAGAATATGAGCAGTTCTTC
CDR3aa: CASSHKGLAGEYEQFF

v_gene: TRBV2
j_gene: TRBJ2-5
abundance: -
d_gene: TRBD2
CDR3nt: TGTGCCAGCGGGCTAGCGGGGGGTAATCAGTACCAAGAGACCCAGTACTTC
CDR3aa: CASGLAGGNQYQETQYF